This is a list of T cell receptor beta chains from one sample in a study of control samples from healthy donors and cancer patients. Measured with immunoSEQ multiplex PCR; TCRdb has only the in-frame clones, and not every one. The repertoire holds tens of thousands of clones, about four fifths seen once, with around 35% in the top ten. The sample consisted of PBMCs. These receptors were taken from a man aged 70-80 years with lung cancer. CDR3s include the opening cysteine and the closing phenylalanine or tryptophan. D genes are given only for firm matches. Some rows mark clone size as missing; the rest say once, few, many or name a class of expanded clone.

-	TRBV4-3	TRBJ1-4	-	CASSQDRFPDGSETNEKLFF	TGCGCCAGCAGCCAAGATAGGTTTCCGGACGGGTCAGAGACTAATGAAAAACTGTTTTTT
-	TRBV2	TRBJ2-5	TRBD2	CAGGVRVETQYF	TGTGCGGGGGGGGTACGTGTGGAGACCCAGTACTTC
-	TRBV7-2	TRBJ1-1	-	CASSWQALANTEAFF	TGTGCCAGCAGCTGGCAGGCCCTAGCAAACACTGAAGCTTTCTTT
-	TRBV18	TRBJ1-5	-	CASSQDSYQPQHF	TGTGCCAGCTCACAGGACAGTTATCAGCCCCAGCATTTT
-	TRBV28	TRBJ2-1	TRBD1	CASSRQGAYNEQFF	TGTGCCAGCTCAAGACAGGGTGCCTACAATGAGCAGTTCTTC
-	TRBV11-2	TRBJ1-1	-	CASSLGHGNSEAFF	TGTGCCAGCAGCTTAGGACACGGGAATTCGGAAGCTTTCTTT
few	TRBV18	TRBJ1-3	-	CASSPGVTVSGNTIYF	TGTGCCAGCTCCCCCGGAGTGACGGTCTCTGGAAACACCATATATTTT
once	TRBV6-5	TRBJ2-5	-	CASSHGTGSRTQYF	TGTGCCAGCAGTCACGGTACAGGTTCGAGGACCCAGTACTTC
-	TRBV11-1	TRBJ1-2	TRBD1	CASSYTTGTAPTF	TGTGCCAGCAGTTACACTACCGGGACAGCTCCTACTTTC
-	TRBV19	TRBJ1-4	-	CASRYTGKNEKLFF	TGTGCTAGTAGGTATACGGGGAAGAATGAAAAACTGTTTTTT
-	TRBV28	TRBJ1-5	-	CASSRTQPQHF	TGTGCCAGCAGCCGCACACAGCCCCAGCATTTT
-	TRBV7-9	TRBJ2-7	-	CASSFVGYEQYF	TGTGCCAGCAGCTTCGTCGGGTACGAGCAGTACTTC